At least ten counts were recorded for the clone carrying this T cell receptor (beta chain). The target antigen is unknown. The V and J ends lost 6 bases and 6 bases respectively, with 17 bases between them. The CDR3 length is 13 residues. The germline V gene has CDR1 DFQATT and CDR2 SNEGSKA (reference sequence). This sample stems from a study of read filtering for tumor transcriptome and immune sequencing. The wider study: Per sample, TCR-region reads ranged about 4 to 11 million by IR-seq, 85 to 1273 by RNA-seq.

Points from the study as a whole: IR-seq captured clonotypes deeper and more reliably than RNA-seq.

This library used 300 to 450 ng RNA and molecular barcoded adaptors spanning alpha/delta and beta/gamma chains. MiXCR, run by TCRdb on the reads, gives a single entry per CDR3 protein. Here the sample spans 45,000 to 55,000 distinct CDR3 sequences, roughly 12% being singletons. The TCR was taken from a donor at least 40 years old with multiple myeloma. The rearrangement joins TRBV20-1 to TRBJ1-2; no clear D gene. Sequences were obtained from a population of CD138-negative cells sorted from bone marrow. The DNA of the CDR3 is TGCAGTGCGCCTCGCCCCCCGTATGATGGCTACACCTTC. Amino acid sequence: CSAPRPPYDGYTF.